This T cell receptor beta chain was retrieved from a study of cytomegalovirus exposure and HLA in healthy donors (dated by TCRdb to the late 2010s). For context, the study as a whole: According to a later analysis, the 120 or so validation repertoires were produced on the same platform as the roughly 600 repertoires of the first cohort. The study aimed to test whether cataloging public T cell receptors could reveal signatures of past pathogen exposure. In addition to the first cohort of approximately 670 subjects, a separate validation cohort of under 150 different subjects was used. To predict cytomegalovirus infection status, the study combined high-throughput TCR immunosequencing, statistical association of individual TCRs with disease status, and machine learning. What the work shows at the level of the full study, not this receptor alone: A later analysis had no HLA typing for the validation cohort, so co-occurrence there was scored across all 130 or so repertoires. Of the cluster scores, around 95% were above 0 in a later analysis, which found that TCRs clustered in the first cohort also tended to co-occur in the 130 or so validation repertoires. The authors suggested that the approach could potentially be extended to other disease states and immunological phenotypes. The study gave a list of more than 150 TCR beta chains associated with cytomegalovirus. In both the original and validation cohorts, the classifier was reported to diagnose cytomegalovirus status with high specificity and sensitivity. While some public TCRs were present in many individuals, most TCR sequences turned up only very rarely across donors. A few of the identified cytomegalovirus-associated TCR beta chains were confirmed in vitro to be specific for cytomegalovirus antigens.

V is cut back by 3 bases and J by 10 bases, with 1 base in the junction unmatched. Reading the germline V gene gives CDR1 MGHRA and CDR2 YSYEKL. Inclusive of the bounding cysteine and phenylalanine, the CDR3 is 12 residues long. Solely the CDR3 DNA is kept, with 36 bases framed from the first base. Concerning this clone: What antigen it recognizes has not been identified. No base qualities exist here, and no much larger clone lies one base off it.

Library preparation was by the immunoSEQ multiplex PCR assay. On the authors' methods: A statistical classification framework was developed to diagnose cytomegalovirus status using the catalog of TCR beta chain sequences. The clones in this table, taken by TCRdb from immuneACCESS, are in-frame only. Not every clone is retained; where verified, under half of the shortfall comes from an unresolved V gene, and the cause of the rest is unknown. V, J and clone size are those of that table, while D and trimming were read from the DNA. For this sample there are around 140,000 clones; roughly 87% appear just once. Of the sample, 4.5% is held by the ten largest clones. Donors formed part of the validation cohort, which comprised 95 to 150 subjects and was distinct from the first cohort of 666 subjects.

The TCR originated in a man aged 18 to 30 in good health and CMV-seropositive. The sequencing sample was made of PBMCs. The V and J genes are TRBV4-1 and TRBJ2-1; 9 central nucleotides agree with TRBD2. Here is the DNA: TGCGCCAGCAGCCAGGGACTAGCAGAGCAGTTCTTC. Its protein reads: CASSQGLAEQFF.